The clone carrying this T cell receptor (beta chain) was recorded many times. Its matching antigen is unknown. A much larger clone is a single base away; this may be a read error. Original data processing: The study built a papillary thyroid cancer distant-metastasis classifier from CDR3 differences across clinicopathological groups. TCRdb reprocessed the PCR reads via MiXCR. The V and J calls reflect TCRdb's pipeline rather than the authors' work. The top ten clones hold approximately 4.6% of a sample with 24,000 or so clones, approximately 20% of them seen once. No patient had received any treatment before thyroid surgery. The data stem from a study of metastatic and nonmetastatic thyroid tumors. Study overall: Repertoires of blood and of tissue (tumor or nodule) from malignant and benign thyroid patients were compared. Study observations and caveats: When malignant thyroid tumors were compared with benign nodules, TCR beta diversity was reportedly significantly higher in the malignant tumors. This held in both blood and tumor samples.

The CDR3 spans 13 residues. V was clipped by 8 bases and J by 5 bases, with 15 bases between them. Germline loops: CDR1 SNHLY, CDR2 FYNNEI. The rearrangement uses TRBV2 and TRBJ2-5; D may be TRBD1 or TRBD2 (7 bases each). Sequencing input: blood. The TCR originated in a male donor with papillary thyroid cancer or a benign thyroid nodule (not recorded which). Some clones in this sample may be carry-over from other donors' samples. The CDR3, as DNA: TGTGCCAGCGGAGGGAGGGGGCGGGAGACCCAGTACTTC. Its protein product is CASGGRGRETQYF.